This entry concerns a single T cell receptor (beta chain). Which antigen it targets is not known. The sample holds no much larger clone one base away, and base qualities are not on file. Spanning cysteine to phenylalanine, the CDR3 consists of 15 amino acids. Only the CDR3 region is kept as DNA, spanning 45 bases read in frame from base 1. Taken from the germline V gene, the CDR1 and CDR2 loops are SQVTM and ANQGSEA. Trimming leaves V shorter by 4 bases and J shorter by 5 bases, with the junction holding 10 bases beyond the gene matches. These data come from a study of a mutant IDH1 vaccine in newly diagnosed glioma listed by TCRdb under 2021. Study-wide context: Of the approximately 33 patients who were treated, about 60% were male and around 40% were female, and the mean age was roughly 40 years. Before enrollment, most patients had been given radiochemotherapy with temozolomide as standard therapy, while the rest had received either radiotherapy alone or temozolomide alone. Longitudinal TCRB deep sequencing was performed for roughly 25 treated patients wherever samples were available for exploratory analyses. Peripheral blood was collected at six visits: V03 (baseline), V05, V07, V10, V12 and V13. Broad study findings and their caveats: Pseudoprogression seemed to be unrelated to changes in the top peripheral T cell clonotypes found by TCRB sequencing. The authors noted that analyses of patient blood samples could not be reproduced because of sample limitations. PBMC samples for TCRB deep sequencing were selected based on availability. Vaccine-induced immune responses across multiple MHC alleles were detected in 90% to 95% of patients.

The method was the immunoSEQ multiplex PCR assay. The hsTCRB Kit was used according to the manufacturer's protocol to amplify rearranged TCR beta chain sequences. Sequencing of TCRB libraries was carried out on an Illumina MiSeq. The authors' pipeline ran thus. Demultiplexing, trimming and gene mapping were performed with the kit vendor's proprietary platform. TCRdb's version of the immuneACCESS table is confined to in-frame rearrangements and falls short of the full clone set. An unresolved V gene accounts for under half of the shortfall where checked; the remainder is of unknown origin. V and J calls and clone size are as listed in that table; D and trimming were resolved from the DNA. Recorded for this sample are roughly 84,000 clones; about 80% of them occurred a single time. The top ten constitute 4.5% to 5.5% of the sample. The time point label, as the study defines it: baseline, week 1 (first vaccination visit). The treatment or condition label on this specimen signifies: pre-vaccination baseline after standard-of-care therapy. Donors had newly diagnosed WHO grade 3 or 4 IDH1-mutant astrocytomas with loss of nuclear ATRX. The samples were drawn from NOA16, a multicentre, single-arm, open-label phase I trial in Germany that tested a mutant IDH1 peptide vaccine in humans for the first time. For immunogenicity testing, the blood drawn at visit V03 was used as the baseline sample. Genomic DNA for TCRB sequencing was isolated from EDTA blood with the DNeasy Blood and Tissue Kit.

This sequence was found in a man aged 40-49 years with glioma. Some clones in this sample may be carry-over from other donors' samples. The source was PBMCs, collected from a glioma patient treated with radiotherapy, temozolomide or both. This chain joins TRBV29-1 to TRBJ2-5, with TRBD1 identical over 10 junction bases. The CDR3 protein is CSVVAWDRGSETQYF. The nucleotide sequence is TGCAGCGTTGTCGCTTGGGACAGGGGTTCGGAGACCCAGTACTTC.